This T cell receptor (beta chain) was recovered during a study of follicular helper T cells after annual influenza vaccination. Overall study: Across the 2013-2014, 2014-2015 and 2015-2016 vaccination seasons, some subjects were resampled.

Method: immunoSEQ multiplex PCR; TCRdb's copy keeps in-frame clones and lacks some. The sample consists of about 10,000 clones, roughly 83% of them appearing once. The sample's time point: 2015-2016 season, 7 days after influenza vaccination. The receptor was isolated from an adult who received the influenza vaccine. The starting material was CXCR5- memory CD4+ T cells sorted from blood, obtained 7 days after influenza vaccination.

The chain's CDR3 is CAWSAAPGDQPQHF. The CDR3 DNA is TGTGCCTGGAGTGCCGCGCCGGGGGATCAGCCCCAGCATTTT. The chain combines TRBV30 with TRBJ1-5; a possible D gene is TRBD1 (5 bases). This CDR3 is 14 amino acids long. The V end lost 1 base, the J end lost 5 bases, and 12 bases lay between the germline ends. Germline CDR1 GTSNPN, CDR2 SVGIG (reference sequence).